The 26 T cell receptor beta chains listed next were all sequenced from one sample in a study of T-cell memory formation after mild COVID-19 (dated by TCRdb to the early 2020s). Library prep was done by 5' RACE. The reads were generated on an Illumina NovaSeq 6000. TCRdb handled the public reads itself, with Q25 trimming in fastp and clone calling in MiXCR, and kept productive beta chains. Rows with one shared CDR3 protein collapse into an entry with the most common genes and DNA. Present in this sample are 170,000 or so distinct CDR3 sequences, 20% to 25% of which were seen just once. The leading ten clones occupy 20% to 25% of the sample. The sample was PBMCs or a T cell subset sorted from them (not recorded which). All receptors come from an adult woman who had mild COVID-19 (a few samples of this study predate the infection). The sample titles of this study are shuffled in the database, so cell type and time point are left out; the donor was told from shared clones.

This clonotype appeared a few times. This chain links TRBV4-1 with TRBJ1-1; no clear D gene. V was pared by 1 base and J by 5 bases, with 11 bases between. The CDR3 is made up of 14 amino acids. Germline CDR1 and CDR2: MGHRA and YSYEKL. The CDR3 DNA is TGCGCCAGCAGCCAAGCTCCAGGTGGGACTGAAGCTTTCTTT. Its protein product is CASSQAPGGTEAFF.

This clonotype was seen a handful of times. The V gene is TRBV29-1, the J gene TRBJ2-1; D uncertain. The ends were cut back, 7 bases at V and 8 bases at J, with 12 bases in the middle. Germline CDR1 reads SQVTM; CDR2 reads ANQGSEA. The CDR3 is 11 amino acids. As DNA, the CDR3 is TGCAGCGGGACGAGCAATGATGAGCAGTTCTTC. Amino acids: CSGTSNDEQFF.

The chain links TRBV24-1 to TRBJ1-1, with D tentatively TRBD1 (6 bases). The V end was cut by 5 bases, the J end by 7 bases, with 10 bases between. CDR3 length: 12 amino acids. Germline assignment: CDR1 KGHDR and CDR2 SFDVKD. In DNA, the CDR3 is TGTGCCACCAGTGCCGGGGGCCGTGAAGCTTTCTTT. This codes for CATSAGGREAFF.

This chain links TRBV12-3 or TRBV12-4 with TRBJ1-2; D is ambiguous. V shed 2 bases and J shed 6 bases, with 16 bases lying between them. The CDR3 extends over 15 amino acids. The CDR3 DNA follows: TGTGCCAGCAGTTTAAAAGGCCTCCTCCGGAATGGCTACACCTTC. Translating it yields CASSLKGLLRNGYTF.

V usage is TRBV20-1 and J usage is TRBJ2-7; tentatively, D is TRBD1 (6 bases). The CDR3 is 17 residues long. V was trimmed by 0 bases and J by 3 bases, leaving 21 bases between them. Per the germline V gene, CDR1 is DFQATT and CDR2 is SNEGSKA (reference sequence). The CDR3 DNA sequence: TGCAGTGCTAGAGATCTCACCAAAACAGGGCCAAACTACGAGCAGTACTTC. Encoded protein: CSARDLTKTGPNYEQYF.

This chain links TRBV5-1 with TRBJ1-4; tentative D call: TRBD1 (5 bases). CDR1 and CDR2 from the germline V gene are SGHRS and YFSETQ. There are 15 residues in the CDR3. V gave up 0 bases and J gave up 8 bases, with 14 bases separating them. As DNA, the CDR3 is TGCGCCAGCAGCTTGGTTGGAGGGGAGAAAGAAAAACTGTTTTTT. It specifies CASSLVGGEKEKLFF.

This clonotype was seen ten or more times. This sequence joins TRBV5-1 and TRBJ1-2; 7 bases line up with TRBD1. J was trimmed by 4 bases and V by 0 bases; bases with no gene match: 3. This CDR3 comprises 14 residues. Germline V gene sequence: CDR1 SGHRS, CDR2 YFSETQ. This CDR3 reads CASSLEGDSYGYTF. The CDR3 nucleotides read TGCGCCAGCAGCTTGGAAGGGGACAGCTATGGCTACACCTTC.

The rearrangement uses TRBV7-9 and TRBJ1-1; D not certain. The V gene lost 5 bases and the J gene lost 8 bases, with 9 bases spanning the gap. The CDR3 length is 11 residues. The V gene's germline CDR1 is SEHNR and CDR2 FQNEAQ (reference sequence). This CDR3 reads CASSTAMEAFF. CDR3 in DNA: TGTGCCAGCAGCACAGCTATGGAAGCTTTCTTT.

This clonotype was detected only a few times. CDR3 region: CSAHKGAGYFMEPQHF. Here the CDR3 DNA reads TGCAGTGCACATAAGGGGGCAGGGTATTTCATGGAGCCCCAGCATTTT. The rearrangement links TRBV20-1 to TRBJ1-5; 7 bases align to TRBD1. V lost 6 bases to trimming and J lost 8 bases; unmatched junction nucleotides: 19. Germline values: CDR1 DFQATT, CDR2 SNEGSKA (reference sequence). The CDR3 covers 16 residues.

This clonotype was seen a few times. This rearrangement joins TRBV27 to TRBJ1-5, with 9 nucleotides matching TRBD1. The V and J ends lost 4 bases and 4 bases, in that order; junction bases with no gene match: 5. The germline CDR1 and CDR2 sequences are MNHEY and SMNVEV (reference sequence). The CDR3 is 15 residues long. The DNA of the CDR3 is TGTGCCAGCAGTTATCAAGGGACAGGGAATCAGCCCCAGCATTTT. This translates into CASSYQGTGNQPQHF.

This chain connects TRBV5-1 to TRBJ2-7; perhaps TRBD2 as D (5 bases). The germline gives CDR1 SGHRS, CDR2 YFSETQ. The V gene lost 7 bases and the J gene lost 0 bases, with 14 bases spanning the gap. The CDR3 loop spans 14 amino acids. Here the CDR3 DNA reads TGCGCCAGCGCGGCCGGCGGGCTCTCCTACGAGCAGTACTTC. Its protein is CASAAGGLSYEQYF.

This clonotype was counted ten times or more. J is TRBJ1-5 and V is TRBV20-1; a possible D gene is TRBD1 (5 bases). The V end was cut by 0 bases, the J end by 7 bases, with 16 bases between. The CDR3 consists of 15 residues. The V gene's germline CDR1 is DFQATT and CDR2 SNEGSKA (reference sequence). The CDR3 is CSARDLREARQPQHF. In DNA, the CDR3 is TGCAGTGCTAGAGATCTCAGGGAGGCACGACAGCCCCAGCATTTT.

The chain employs TRBV7-9 and TRBJ1-5, with a possible D match to TRBD1 (5 bases). Germline V lookup: CDR1 SEHNR, CDR2 FQNEAQ (reference sequence). Trimming removed 7 bases at V and 4 bases at J, with 11 bases between. The CDR3 length is 13 residues. The CDR3 nucleotides are TGTGCCAGCACCGGGGGGGTAAATCAGCCCCAGCATTTT. This sequence encodes CASTGGVNQPQHF.

CDR3 coding DNA: TGTGCCAGCAGCCAAGTTGAAGCGGGGGATACCCAAGAGACCCAGTACTTC. Protein: CASSQVEAGDTQETQYF. The chain links TRBV3-1 to TRBJ2-5; 8 positions match TRBD2. This CDR3 spans 17 amino acids. Germline values: CDR1 LGHDT, CDR2 YNNKEL (reference sequence). V shed 1 base and J 1 base; nucleotides not matched to a gene: 8.

The J gene is TRBJ1-4, the V gene TRBV4-3; D might be TRBD1 (5 bases). Germline CDR1 LGHNA, CDR2 YSLEER. Trimming removed 0 bases at V and 0 bases at J, with 11 bases between. CDR3 length: 17 amino acids. CDR3 amino acids: CASSQDPWGATNEKLFF. For the CDR3, the DNA is TGCGCCAGCAGCCAAGATCCGTGGGGCGCAACTAATGAAAAACTGTTTTTT.

On this clonotype: One junction end does not reproduce the germline sequence, and a read error may be involved. The chain combines TRBV24-1 with TRBJ2-5; the match to TRBD1 covers 8 bases. Germline V lookup: CDR1 KGHDR, CDR2 SFDVKD. This CDR3 is 16 amino acids long. DNA for the CDR3: TGTGCCACCAGTGATCTTGGACAGGGTGAACAAGAGACACAGTACTTC. Its protein is CATSDLGQGEQETQYF.

In this sample, this clonotype turned up many times. This chain connects TRBV5-1 to TRBJ1-1, with a possible D match to TRBD1 (6 bases). V was pared by 0 bases and J by 4 bases, with 10 bases between. The CDR3 runs 14 residues. Germline CDR1 reads SGHRS; CDR2 reads YFSETQ. CDR3 nucleotide sequence: TGCGCCAGCAGCTTGGGCCAGGGGAGCACTGAAGCTTTCTTT. This encodes CASSLGQGSTEAFF.

The chain is built from TRBV24-1 and TRBJ2-2, with 7 bases that match TRBD1. V was clipped by 4 bases and J by 5 bases; unmatched bases: 6. Germline-derived CDR1 and CDR2 are KGHDR and SFDVKD. The CDR3 extends over 15 amino acids. DNA of the CDR3: TGTGCCACCAGTGAGTCCGGGACAGCAACCGGGGAGCTGTTTTTT. The encoded protein is CATSESGTATGELFF.

This chain joins TRBV12-3 or TRBV12-4 and TRBJ2-1; D unclear. This CDR3 has 13 amino acids. The V end lost 7 bases, the J end lost 0 bases, and 7 bases lay between the germline ends. The chain's CDR3 is CASTESSYNEQFF. Written as DNA, the CDR3 is TGTGCCAGCACGGAGAGCTCCTACAATGAGCAGTTCTTC.

The chain employs TRBV7-8 and TRBJ2-7; weak D call: TRBD2 (6 bases). The CDR3 contains 16 residues. Germline CDR1 and CDR2: SGHVS and FQNEAQ. Deletions cut 4 bases from V and 3 bases from J, with 19 bases between. The CDR3 DNA reads as TGTGCCAGCAGCTCCGGTGTGAGGGGAGGAGGCTACGAGCAGTACTTC. Its protein is CASSSGVRGGGYEQYF.

This chain connects TRBV11-3 to TRBJ2-3; 12 bases are a match to TRBD2. This CDR3 is built from 18 residues. The V gene end was trimmed by 1 base and the J gene end by 2 bases; junction bases not matched to a gene: 7. CDR1 SGHNT and CDR2 YENEEA come from the germline V gene. For the CDR3, the DNA is TGTGCCAGCAGCTTAGCCCGCCTAGCGGGAGGGATCACAGATACGCAGTATTTT. Translating gives CASSLARLAGGITDTQYF. Together with reference TRBV11-3 and TRBJ2-3, the CDR3 gives the full variable domain: EAGVVQSPRYKIIEKKQPVAFWCNPISGHNTLYWYLQNLGQGPELLIRYENEEAVDDSQLPKDRFSAERLKGVDSTLKIQPAELGDSAVYLCASSLARLAGGITDTQYFGPGTRLTVL.

The rearrangement links TRBV7-9 to TRBJ2-1; no definite D call. Per the germline V gene, CDR1 is SEHNR and CDR2 is FQNEAQ (reference sequence). CDR3 length equals 11 residues. Between the trimmed V and J ends, which lost 5 bases and 15 bases, there was a span of 14 bases. CDR3 DNA sequence: TGTGCCAGCAGCCCCGGAATCTCCGGGTTCTTC. This sequence encodes CASSPGISGFF.

This clonotype was detected a few times. The CDR3: CASAGTTGELFF. CDR3 nucleotides: TGTGCCAGCGCGGGGACGACCGGGGAGCTGTTTTTT. The chain is built from TRBV14 and TRBJ2-2, with D possibly TRBD2 on 6 matching bases. CDR3 length: 12 residues. Germline CDR1 and CDR2: SGHDN and FVKESK. V lost 8 bases, J lost 5 bases, and 9 bases lay in between.

This clonotype was seen more than once but under ten times. The chain carries TRBV5-5 and TRBJ2-7; D is possibly TRBD1 (6 bases). This CDR3 has 14 residues. The V gene lost 0 bases and the J gene lost 4 bases, with 11 bases spanning the gap. Germline V gene data show CDR1 as SGHKS and CDR2 as YYEKEE (reference sequence). CDR3 DNA sequence: TGTGCCAGCAGCTTGGAGGCAGGGGATTACGAGCAGTACTTC. It is translated as CASSLEAGDYEQYF.

This clonotype was counted between two and nine times. This chain uses TRBV15 with TRBJ2-3; no clear D gene. CDR1 and CDR2 (germline): LNHNV, YYDKDF (reference sequence). Trimming pared 0 bases from V and 3 bases from J, leaving 13 bases between. The CDR3 contains 16 residues. The CDR3 loop reads CATSRDRELTTDTQYF. CDR3 nucleotide sequence: TGTGCCACCAGCAGAGATAGGGAACTAACAACAGATACGCAGTATTTT.

The rearrangement links TRBV27 to TRBJ2-6, with D uncertain. This CDR3 comprises 14 residues. Trimming pared 7 bases from V and 1 base from J, leaving 8 bases between. Germline V lookup: CDR1 MNHEY, CDR2 SMNVEV (reference sequence). This CDR3 reads CASTWSSGANVLTF. CDR3 nucleotide sequence: TGTGCCAGCACGTGGAGTTCTGGGGCCAACGTCCTGACTTTC.